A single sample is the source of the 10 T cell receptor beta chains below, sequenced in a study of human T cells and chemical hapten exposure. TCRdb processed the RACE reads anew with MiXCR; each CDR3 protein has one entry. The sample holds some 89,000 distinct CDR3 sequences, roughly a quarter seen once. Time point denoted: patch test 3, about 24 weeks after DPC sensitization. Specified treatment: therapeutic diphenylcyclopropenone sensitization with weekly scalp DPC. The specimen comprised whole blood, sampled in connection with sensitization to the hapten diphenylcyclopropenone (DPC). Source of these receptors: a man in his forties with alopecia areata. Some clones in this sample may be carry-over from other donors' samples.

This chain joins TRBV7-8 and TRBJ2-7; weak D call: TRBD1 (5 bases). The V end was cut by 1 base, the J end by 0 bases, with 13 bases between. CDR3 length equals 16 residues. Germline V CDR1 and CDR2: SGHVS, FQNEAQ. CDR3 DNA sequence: TGTGCCAGCAGCTTAGGGGTGACAGAAAGCTCCTACGAGCAGTACTTC. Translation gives CASSLGVTESSYEQYF.

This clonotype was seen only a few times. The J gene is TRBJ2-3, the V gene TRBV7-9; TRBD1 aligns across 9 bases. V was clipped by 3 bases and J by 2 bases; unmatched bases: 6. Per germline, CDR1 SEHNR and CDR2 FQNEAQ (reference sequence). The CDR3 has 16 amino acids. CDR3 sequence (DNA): TGTGCCAGCAGCTTTGCCGGGACAGGGTACACAGATACGCAGTATTTT. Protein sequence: CASSFAGTGYTDTQYF.

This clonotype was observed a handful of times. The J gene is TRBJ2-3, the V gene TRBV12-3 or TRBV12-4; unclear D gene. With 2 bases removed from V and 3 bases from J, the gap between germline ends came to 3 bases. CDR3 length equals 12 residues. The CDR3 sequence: CASSLRTDTQYF. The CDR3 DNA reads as TGTGCCAGCAGTTTACGGACAGATACGCAGTATTTT.

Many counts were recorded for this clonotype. CDR3 amino acids: CSASTGQYNEQFF. In DNA, the CDR3 is TGCAGTGCTAGTACGGGACAGTACAATGAGCAGTTCTTC. The V gene is TRBV20-1, the J gene TRBJ2-1; 7 positions match TRBD1. J gave up 4 bases and V 3 bases, and 3 bases lay outside the gene matches. Germline loops: CDR1 DFQATT, CDR2 SNEGSKA (reference sequence). CDR3 length: 13 residues.

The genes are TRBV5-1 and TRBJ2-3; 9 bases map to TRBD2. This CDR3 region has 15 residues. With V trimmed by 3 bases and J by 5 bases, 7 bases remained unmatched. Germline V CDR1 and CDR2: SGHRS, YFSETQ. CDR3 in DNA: TGCGCCAGCAGCTCGCGTAGCGGGAGAATAGATACGCAGTATTTT. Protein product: CASSSRSGRIDTQYF.

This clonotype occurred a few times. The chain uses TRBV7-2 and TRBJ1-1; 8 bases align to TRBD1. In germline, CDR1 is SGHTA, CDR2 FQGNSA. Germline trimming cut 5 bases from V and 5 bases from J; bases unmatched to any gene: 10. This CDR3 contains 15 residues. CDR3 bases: TGTGCCAGCAGCCCCCTTGGACAGGGCAAAACTGAAGCTTTCTTT. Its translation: CASSPLGQGKTEAFF.

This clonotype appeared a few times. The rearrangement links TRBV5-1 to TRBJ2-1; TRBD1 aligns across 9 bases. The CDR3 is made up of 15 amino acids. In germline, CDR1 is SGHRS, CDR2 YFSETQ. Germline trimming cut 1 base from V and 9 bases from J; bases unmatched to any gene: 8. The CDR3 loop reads CASSLSGTGNSEQFF. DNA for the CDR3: TGCGCCAGCAGCTTGTCGGGGACAGGGAATAGTGAGCAGTTCTTC.

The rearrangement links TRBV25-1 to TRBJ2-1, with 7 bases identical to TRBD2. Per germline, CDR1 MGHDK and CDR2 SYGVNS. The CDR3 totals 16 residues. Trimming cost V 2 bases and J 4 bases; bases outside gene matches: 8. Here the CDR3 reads CASSEQGSGKYNEQFF. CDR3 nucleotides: TGTGCCAGCAGTGAACAGGGAAGCGGGAAATACAATGAGCAGTTCTTC. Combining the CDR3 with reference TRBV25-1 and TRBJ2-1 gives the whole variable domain EADIYQTPRYLVIGTGKKITLECSQTMGHDKMYWYQQDPGMELHLIHYSYGVNSTEKGDLSSESTVSRIRTEHFPLTLESARPSHTSQYLCASSEQGSGKYNEQFFGPGTRLTVL.

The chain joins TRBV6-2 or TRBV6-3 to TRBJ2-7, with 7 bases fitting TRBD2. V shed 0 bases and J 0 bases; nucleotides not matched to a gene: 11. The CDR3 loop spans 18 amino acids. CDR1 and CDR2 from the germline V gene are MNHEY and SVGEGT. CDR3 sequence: CASSYSASGPPLSYEQYF. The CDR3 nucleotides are TGTGCCAGCAGTTACTCTGCTAGCGGTCCTCCCCTCTCCTACGAGCAGTACTTC.

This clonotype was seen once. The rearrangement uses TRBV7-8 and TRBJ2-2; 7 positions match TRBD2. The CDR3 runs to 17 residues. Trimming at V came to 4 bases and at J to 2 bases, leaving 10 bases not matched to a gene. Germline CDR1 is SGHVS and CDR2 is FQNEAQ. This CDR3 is CASSSREAVPNTGELFF. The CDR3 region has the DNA TGTGCCAGCAGCTCTCGGGAGGCGGTTCCCAACACCGGGGAGCTGTTTTTT.